The following is a T cell receptor beta chain sequence with its context. The antigen remains undetermined. The source of the sample is a study of T cell responses to AZD1222 COVID-19 vaccine. Study findings and constraints: The donor cohort was predominantly white British with a female majority, and clonal diversity may have been underestimated. The CD4 TCRs associated with vaccination extended across spike and predominated at 160-218 and 743-854. An increase in Spike-specific TCR breadth and depth was observed after two AZD1222 doses.

TCRdb keeps only in-frame clones here, not all; method: immunoSEQ multiplex PCR. Here the sample spans 150,000 to 200,000 clones, about 90% being singletons. The sequencing here drew on peripheral blood, taken 28 days after the second AZD1222 dose. The clonotype was recovered from an adult who received the AZD1222 COVID-19 vaccine.

The CDR3 reads CASSLSGGADTQYF. CDR3 bases: TGCGCCAGCAGCTTGAGCGGGGGGGCAGATACGCAGTATTTT. The chain couples TRBV5-1 to TRBJ2-3, with 10 bases that match TRBD2. The CDR3 length is 14 residues. The germline CDR1 and CDR2 sequences are SGHRS and YFSETQ. V trimming: 1 base; J trimming: 4 bases; junction bases outside the gene matches: 0.